The 11 T cell receptor beta chains below come from one sample, sequenced in a study of blood T cell repertoires in COVID-19. The table came from immunoSEQ multiplex PCR; TCRdb's copy has only in-frame clones and leaves some out. This sample has about 83,000 clones, with roughly 90% found just once. The source material was peripheral blood. The receptors shown here come from a woman in her forties or fifties with active or convalescent COVID-19.

This chain uses TRBV9 with TRBJ1-2, with 9 nucleotides matching TRBD1. Germline CDR1 and CDR2: SGDLS and YYNGEE. V dropped 4 bases and J dropped 7; count of bases not matched to a gene: 11. The CDR3 totals 15 residues. The CDR3 DNA reads as TGTGCCAGCAGCTTCTCCGGGACAGGGACCGCTGGCTACACCTTC. Its translation: CASSFSGTGTAGYTF.

This chain links TRBV6-5 with TRBJ1-1; TRBD1 is a possible D gene (6 bases). In germline, CDR1 is MNHEY, CDR2 SVGAGI. Trimming pared 5 bases from V and 5 bases from J, leaving 18 bases between. The CDR3 totals 15 residues. CDR3 region: CASSSAGAGETEAFF. The DNA of the CDR3 is TGTGCCAGCAGTAGTGCAGGGGCTGGAGAAACTGAAGCTTTCTTT.

This sequence joins TRBV10-3 and TRBJ1-1; a weak D match, TRBD1 (5 bases). CDR3 length: 12 residues. Trimming shortened V by 7 bases and J by 8 bases, and 14 bases separated the two germline ends. Germline V gene data show CDR1 as ENHRY and CDR2 as SYGVKD. The CDR3 spells CAIKPGGVEAFF. The CDR3 DNA reads TGTGCCATCAAGCCGGGGGGAGTCGAAGCTTTCTTT.

This chain links TRBV30 with TRBJ1-2; D gene unclear. CDR3 length: 14 residues. The V gene lost 2 bases and the J gene lost 4 bases, with 14 bases spanning the gap. Germline CDR1 reads GTSNPN; CDR2 reads SVGIG (reference sequence). Written as DNA, the CDR3 is TGTGCCTGGAGTTCGAAACAGACCCCCTATGGCTACACCTTC. Amino acid sequence: CAWSSKQTPYGYTF. The variable domain in full, with the rest retrieved from reference TRBV30 and TRBJ1-2, is SQTIHQWPATLVQPVGSPLSLECTVEGTSNPNLYWYRQAAGRGLQLLFYSVGIGQISSEVPQNLSASRPQDRQFILSSKKLLLSDSGFYLCAWSSKQTPYGYTFGSGTRLTVV.

The chain uses TRBV4-1 and TRBJ1-6; 8 bases are a match to TRBD1. This CDR3 is built from 15 residues. Germline CDR1 and CDR2: MGHRA and YSYEKL. J was trimmed by 9 bases and V by 6 bases; bases with no gene match: 10. The CDR3 DNA sequence: TGCGCCAGCAGTCCCGCGGACAGGGATGCTTCACCCCTCCACTTT. Its translation: CASSPADRDASPLHF.

V is TRBV5-5 and J is TRBJ1-4, with a possible D match to TRBD1 (5 bases). Trimming left V 2 bases short and J 8 bases short, with 10 bases between. This CDR3 is 13 amino acids long. Germline V gene data show CDR1 as SGHKS and CDR2 as YYEKEE (reference sequence). CDR3 residues: CASSLTYREKLFF. The CDR3 DNA sequence: TGTGCCAGCAGCTTAACGTACAGGGAAAAACTGTTTTTT.

The chain uses TRBV13 and TRBJ2-7; D perhaps matches TRBD2 (6 bases). This CDR3 is 13 amino acids long. V was pared by 5 bases and J by 2 bases, with 10 bases between. The V gene's germline CDR1 is PRHDT and CDR2 FYEKMQ (reference sequence). The CDR3 protein is CASSGTGPYEQYF. The CDR3 region has the DNA TGTGCCAGCAGCGGGACTGGTCCCTACGAGCAGTACTTC. Variable domain in full (rest from reference TRBV13 and TRBJ2-7): AAGVIQSPRHLIKEKRETATLKCYPIPRHDTVYWYQQGPGQDPQFLISFYEKMQSDKGSIPDRFSAQQFSDYHSELNMSSLELGDSALYFCASSGTGPYEQYFGPGTRLTVT.

The rearrangement uses TRBV6-1 and TRBJ1-2; D unresolved. V was pared by 0 bases and J by 4 bases, with 12 bases between. The V gene's germline CDR1 is MNHNS and CDR2 SASEGT. This CDR3 is 15 amino acids long. The CDR3 here is CASSEAEGVGYGYTF. CDR3 DNA: TGTGCCAGCAGTGAAGCGGAGGGAGTCGGCTATGGCTACACCTTC.

Comment on this clone: Other DNA sequences in this sample translate to the same CDR3. This chain joins TRBV19 and TRBJ1-1; D uncertain. CDR1 and CDR2 (germline): LNHDA, SQIVND (reference sequence). This CDR3 spans 13 amino acids. V was cut by 3 bases and J by 0 bases, with 5 bases left in between. CDR3: CASSISLNTEAFF. The CDR3 DNA sequence: TGTGCCAGTAGTATTAGCCTGAACACTGAAGCTTTCTTT.

The CDR3 here is CASSSPTGANYGYTF. CDR3 DNA: TGTGCCAGCAGCTCTCCGACAGGAGCTAACTATGGCTACACCTTC. The chain links TRBV9 to TRBJ1-2, with TRBD1 as a possible D gene (6 bases). Germline CDR1 reads SGDLS; CDR2 reads YYNGEE. With 4 bases removed from V and 0 bases from J, the gap between germline ends came to 13 bases. The CDR3 is 15 amino acids.

V usage is TRBV5-6 and J usage is TRBJ1-2, with 7 bases fitting TRBD1. V gave up 4 bases and J gave up 4 bases; unmatched junction bases: 7. Germline values: CDR1 SGHDT, CDR2 YYEEEE. This CDR3 is built from 14 residues. This CDR3 is CASSGGTDGYGYTF. The CDR3, as DNA: TGTGCCAGCAGCGGGGGGACAGACGGCTATGGCTACACCTTC.